This T cell receptor (beta chain) comes out of a study of blood T cell repertoires in COVID-19. Study as a whole: Collection of acute and convalescent COVID-19 samples took place in the United States, Italy and Spain.

This clone was counted a single time. This CDR3 is 14 amino acids long. Germline CDR1 reads MDHEN; CDR2 reads SYDVKM. The ends were cut back, 3 bases at V and 5 bases at J, with 13 bases in the middle. Clones were sequenced by immunoSEQ multiplex PCR, and TCRdb holds only the in-frame ones, with some missing. The profile shows a few hundred thousand clones, roughly four fifths of them singletons. This TCR derives from a woman aged 45 to 65 who had recovered from COVID-19. V is TRBV28 and J is TRBJ1-2; no reliable D call. The sample taken for sequencing was PBMCs or T cells enriched from blood (not recorded which). The CDR3, as DNA: TGTGCCAGCAGTTTCTCATTAGTGCCTTATGGCTACACCTTC. It yields the protein CASSFSLVPYGYTF.